The T cell receptor (beta chain) under discussion was sequenced for a study of cytomegalovirus exposure and HLA in healthy donors. Whole-study findings and limits: Accounts indicate the classifier identified cytomegalovirus status with strong specificity and sensitivity.

In the case of this clone: Antigen: not known.

Assay: immunoSEQ multiplex PCR; the TCRdb copy retains only in-frame clones and omits some. The sample lists over 100,000 clones; 85% to 90% were seen once. Germline values: CDR1 SGHVS, CDR2 FQNEAQ. Trimming left V 5 bases short and J 4 bases short, with 17 bases between. The CDR3 loop spans 15 amino acids. The TCR was taken from a woman between 18 and 29 years old in good health and CMV-seronegative. Sequenced input: PBMCs. The gene calls are TRBV7-8 and TRBJ1-2; D call uncertain. The CDR3 coding sequence is TGTGCCAGCAGCCAAAGTGAGGGAGTCTCCTATGGCTACACCTTC. It is translated as CASSQSEGVSYGYTF.